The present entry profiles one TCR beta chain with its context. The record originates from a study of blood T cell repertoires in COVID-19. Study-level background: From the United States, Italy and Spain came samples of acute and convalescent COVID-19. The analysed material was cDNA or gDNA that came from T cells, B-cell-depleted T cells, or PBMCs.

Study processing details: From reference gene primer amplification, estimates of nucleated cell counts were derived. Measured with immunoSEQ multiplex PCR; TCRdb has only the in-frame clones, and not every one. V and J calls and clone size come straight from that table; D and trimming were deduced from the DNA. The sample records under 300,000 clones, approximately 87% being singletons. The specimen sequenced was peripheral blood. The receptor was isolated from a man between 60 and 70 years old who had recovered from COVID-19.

The CDR3 region has the DNA TGTGCCAGCAGCACCAGGACTAGGACGCAAGAGACCCAGTACTTC. Its translation is CASSTRTRTQETQYF. The chain has TRBV11-3 and TRBJ2-5; TRBD2 matches 7 bases. Per the germline V gene, CDR1 is SGHNT and CDR2 is YENEEA. The CDR3 extends over 15 amino acids. V lost 5 bases to trimming and J lost 2 bases; unmatched junction nucleotides: 8.